This entry concerns a single TCR beta chain. There are 16 residues in the CDR3. Trimming stripped 0 bases from V and 0 bases from J, with 10 bases between. Germline CDR1 is SGHRS and CDR2 is YFSETQ. This record comes from a study of cytomegalovirus exposure and HLA in healthy donors. The PCR employed 60 Vbeta primers together with 13 Jbeta primers. The repertoire was sequenced with immunoSEQ multiplex PCR; TCRdb's copy has only in-frame clones and lacks some. The sample carries over 130,000 clones, 82% recorded once. Source material: PBMCs. The chain uses TRBV5-1 and TRBJ2-1; possible D gene TRBD2, 5 bases. The origin of this receptor is a male donor in good health and CMV-seronegative. The CDR3 nucleotides are TGCGCCAGCAGCTTGGACCCCGGGAACTCCTACAATGAGCAGTTCTTC. Translation gives CASSLDPGNSYNEQFF.